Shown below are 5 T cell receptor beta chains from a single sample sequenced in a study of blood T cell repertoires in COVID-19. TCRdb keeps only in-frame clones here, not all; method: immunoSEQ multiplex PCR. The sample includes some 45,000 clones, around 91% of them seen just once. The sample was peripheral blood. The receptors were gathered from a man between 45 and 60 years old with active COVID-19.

The CDR3 loop reads CASSTDRVSGYTF. The CDR3 nucleotides read TGTGCCAGTAGTACCGACAGGGTATCAGGCTACACCTTC. This chain uses TRBV19 with TRBJ1-2, with 7 positions matching TRBD1. V lost 4 bases, J lost 8 bases, and 7 bases stayed unmatched. Germline V CDR1 and CDR2: LNHDA, SQIVND (reference sequence). The CDR3 loop spans 13 amino acids.

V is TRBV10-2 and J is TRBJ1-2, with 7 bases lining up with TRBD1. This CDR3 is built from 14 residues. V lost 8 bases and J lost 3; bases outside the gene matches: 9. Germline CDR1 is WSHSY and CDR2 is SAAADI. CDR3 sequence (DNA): TGCGCCAGCGCGAGGGAAGGACAGGACTATGGCTACACCTTC. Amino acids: CASAREGQDYGYTF.

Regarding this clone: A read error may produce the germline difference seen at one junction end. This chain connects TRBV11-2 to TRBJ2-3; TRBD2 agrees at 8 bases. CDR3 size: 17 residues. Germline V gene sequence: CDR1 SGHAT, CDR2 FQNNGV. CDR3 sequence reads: CASSLEGGLGTTDTQYF. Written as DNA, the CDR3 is TGTGCCAGCAGCCTAGAAGGGGGACTAGGGACCACAGATACGCAGTATTTT.

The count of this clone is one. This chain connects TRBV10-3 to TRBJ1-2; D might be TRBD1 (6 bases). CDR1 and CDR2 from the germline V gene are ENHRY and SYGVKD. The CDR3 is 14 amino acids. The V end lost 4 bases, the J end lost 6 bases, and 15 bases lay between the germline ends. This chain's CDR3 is CAISVSQGGDGYTF. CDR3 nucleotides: TGTGCCATCAGTGTTAGCCAAGGGGGGGATGGCTACACCTTC.

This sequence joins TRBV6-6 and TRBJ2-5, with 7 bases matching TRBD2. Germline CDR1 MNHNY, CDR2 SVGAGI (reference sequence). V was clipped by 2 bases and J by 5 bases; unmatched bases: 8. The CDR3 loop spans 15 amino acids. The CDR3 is CASSYDAGAQETQYF. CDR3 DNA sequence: TGTGCCAGCAGTTACGACGCGGGAGCGCAGGAGACCCAGTACTTC.